One sample yielded the 10 T cell receptor beta chains listed below, sequenced in a study of CD8 T cells in ankylosing spondylitis. Each CDR3 protein gets one entry after TCRdb re-called the 5' RACE reads with MiXCR. This table holds about 69,000 distinct CDR3 sequences, about 5% found once. The sequenced sample consisted of blood, either unsorted or a sorted T cell fraction (not recorded which). These TCRs come from a male donor with ankylosing spondylitis or in good health (not recorded which).

In this sample, this clonotype turned up many times. This sequence joins TRBV20-1 and TRBJ2-7, with 7 bases matching TRBD1. V trimming: 5 bases; J trimming: 5 bases; junction bases outside the gene matches: 6. The CDR3 extends over 12 amino acids. Germline-derived CDR1 and CDR2 are DFQATT and SNEGSKA (reference sequence). For the CDR3, the DNA is TGCAGTGCTCCCCTTGACAGGGACGAGCAGTACTTC. It yields the protein CSAPLDRDEQYF.

Many counts were recorded for this clonotype. The chain has TRBV6-1 and TRBJ1-5; D gene ambiguous. From germline, CDR1 is MNHNS and CDR2 SASEGT. The length of the CDR3 is 12 residues. With 2 bases removed from V and 5 bases from J, the gap between germline ends came to 4 bases. CDR3 DNA sequence: TGTGCCAGCAGTGAAACGTATCAGCCCCAGCATTTT. Residues: CASSETYQPQHF.

CDR3: CASSRTSGGPNEQFF. CDR3 coding DNA: TGTGCCAGCAGCCGGACTAGCGGGGGGCCAAATGAGCAGTTCTTC. V is TRBV7-2 and J is TRBJ2-1, with 14 bases lining up with TRBD2. CDR1 and CDR2 from the germline V gene are SGHTA and FQGNSA. Trimming took 5 bases from V and 7 from J; bases not matched to a gene: 4. This CDR3 is built from 15 residues.

This clonotype was observed many times. A much larger clone lies a single base off, so this may be a read error. The chain combines TRBV3-1 with TRBJ1-5; D is ambiguous. The CDR3 extends over 14 amino acids. Germline V gene sequence: CDR1 LGHDT, CDR2 YNNKEL (reference sequence). Here the CDR3 reads CASSRGNGNQSQHF. Here the CDR3 DNA reads TGTGCCAGCAGCCGGGGTAACGGCAATCAGTCCCAGCATTTT.

This clonotype was detected ten times or more. This chain joins TRBV28 and TRBJ2-2; D ambiguous. V was clipped by 7 bases and J by 0 bases, with 9 bases between them. Germline V CDR1 and CDR2: MDHEN, SYDVKM. This CDR3 spans 14 amino acids. This CDR3 reads CASKNSPNTGELFF. Written as DNA, the CDR3 is TGTGCCAGCAAAAACAGCCCGAACACCGGGGAGCTGTTTTTT.

This clonotype showed up just a few times. The chain recombines TRBV30 with TRBJ1-5; D unclear. The CDR3 consists of 12 residues. Germline lookup yields CDR1 GTSNPN and CDR2 SVGIG (reference sequence). V was shortened by 3 bases and J by 9 bases, with 12 bases between the two germline ends. CDR3 in amino acids: CAWSDQMGPQHF. CDR3 coding DNA: TGTGCCTGGAGCGACCAAATGGGGCCCCAGCATTTT. Drawing the rest from reference TRBV30 and TRBJ1-5, the complete variable domain is SQTIHQWPATLVQPVGSPLSLECTVEGTSNPNLYWYRQAAGRGLQLLFYSVGIGQISSEVPQNLSASRPQDRQFILSSKKLLLSDSGFYLCAWSDQMGPQHFGDGTRLSIL.

This clonotype was recorded many times. This chain joins TRBV9 and TRBJ1-2; 9 nucleotides match TRBD1. The CDR3 length is 16 residues. With 0 bases clipped from V and 2 bases from J, the junction kept 5 bases outside the gene matches. Per the germline V gene, CDR1 is SGDLS and CDR2 is YYNGEE. The CDR3 DNA sequence: TGTGCCAGCAGCGTAGCAACAGGGGGCGCGAACTATGGCTACACCTTC. Translated, it gives CASSVATGGANYGYTF.

This clonotype was seen at least ten times. The chain links TRBV20-1 to TRBJ2-1; D not resolved. Trimming took off 3 bases at V and 5 bases at J, with 11 bases between the two ends. This CDR3 region has 13 residues. CDR1 is DFQATT, CDR2 SNEGSKA, per germline (reference sequence). This chain's CDR3 is CSARLIWDNEQFF. The CDR3 coding sequence is TGCAGTGCTAGGTTGATATGGGACAATGAGCAGTTCTTC.

In this sample, this clonotype turned up many times. V and J are TRBV3-1 and TRBJ2-1; TRBD2 agrees at 9 bases. Germline V CDR1 and CDR2: LGHDT, YNNKEL (reference sequence). The V and J ends lost 8 bases and 4 bases, in that order; junction bases with no gene match: 9. The CDR3 runs to 15 residues. The chain's CDR3 is CASSIAGAVYNEQFF. CDR3 nucleotides: TGTGCCAGCTCGATAGCGGGGGCCGTTTACAATGAGCAGTTCTTC.

This clonotype has ten or more counts. The chain joins TRBV18 to TRBJ2-2; D remains ambiguous. V was cut by 3 bases and J by 0 bases, with 8 bases left in between. The CDR3 consists of 15 residues. From germline, CDR1 is KGHSH and CDR2 LQKENI. The CDR3 sequence: CASSPRTANTGELFF. The CDR3, as DNA: TGTGCCAGCTCACCTCGGACGGCGAACACCGGGGAGCTGTTTTTT. Based on the CDR3 plus reference TRBV18 and TRBJ2-2, the full variable domain is NAGVMQNPRHLVRRRGQEARLRCSPMKGHSHVYWYRQLPEEGLKFMVYLQKENIIDESGMPKERFSAEFPKEGPSILRIQQVVRGDSAAYFCASSPRTANTGELFFGEGSRLTVL.